The rows below give T cell receptor beta chains drawn from one sample of a study of blood T cell repertoires in COVID-19. Here immunoSEQ multiplex PCR was the method, and the copy in TCRdb shows in-frame clones only, minus some. Of about 410,000 clones listed, around nine tenths are singletons. Sequences were obtained from PBMCs or T cells enriched from blood (not recorded which). These receptors came from a young woman who had recovered from COVID-19. The CDR3 runs from the conserved cysteine through the conserved F or W. D genes are given only for firm matches. Some rows mark clone size as missing; the rest say once, few, many or name a class of expanded clone.

>TRBV6-2/TRBV6-3|TRBD1|NA|TRBJ1-2
TGTGCCAGCAGTTACCCGGCACGACAGGGGACGAACTATGGCTACACCTTC
CASSYPARQGTNYGYTF
>TRBV3-1/TRBV3-2|NA|NA|TRBJ2-1
TGTGCCAGCAGCCAAGATATGCGGAGCGGTGAGCAGTTCTTC
CASSQDMRSGEQFF
>TRBV5-1|TRBD2|NA|TRBJ2-1
TGCGCCAGCAGCTCGGAGCCTAGCGGGGGAGATTACAATGAGCAGTTCTTC
CASSSEPSGGDYNEQFF
>TRBV6-4|NA|NA|TRBJ2-1
TGTGCCAGCAGTGCCAATGGGGGACTGCCTTCGTCTGAGCAGTTCTTC
CASSANGGLPSSEQFF
>TRBV3-1/TRBV3-2|NA|NA|TRBJ2-5
TGTGCCAGCAGCCTTCGGACAGCCCAAGAGACCCAGTACTTC
CASSLRTAQETQYF
>TRBV5-1|NA|NA|TRBJ1-2
TGCGCCAGCAGCTTGGTGGCGGGGGCGGGTGGCTACACCTTC
CASSLVAGAGGYTF
>TRBV10-2|NA|NA|TRBJ2-1
TGCGCCAGCAGCCAACTCAATGAGCAGTTCTTC
CASSQLNEQFF
>TRBV30|TRBD1|NA|TRBJ1-5
TGTGCCTGGAGCCGAGGACAGGGTCTCAATCAGCCCCAGCATTTT
CAWSRGQGLNQPQHF
>TRBV27|NA|NA|TRBJ2-7
TGTGCCAGCAGTTTAGGGCCCTCCCTCTACGAGCAGTACTTC
CASSLGPSLYEQYF
>TRBV28|NA|NA|TRBJ2-5
TGTGCCAGCAGACCCGACTCGGAGACCCAGTACTTC
CASRPDSETQYF
>TRBV2|NA|once|TRBJ1-5
TGTGCCAGCAGTGACTCTAGGCGCGGCAATCAGCCCCAGCATTTT
CASSDSRRGNQPQHF
>TRBV6-5|TRBD2|NA|TRBJ2-1
TGTGCCAGCAGTTACTGGACTAGCGGGAATGAGCAGTTCTTC
CASSYWTSGNEQFF
>TRBV5-1|TRBD1|few|TRBJ2-7
TGCGCCAGCAGCGCCTTACAGGGGAGCTACGAGCAGTACTTC
CASSALQGSYEQYF
>TRBV7-9|TRBD2|NA|TRBJ2-1
TGTGCCAGCAGCTTAACCCTAGCGGGGTCGACTGAGCAGTTCTTC
CASSLTLAGSTEQFF
>TRBV9|TRBD1|many|TRBJ2-7
TGTGCCAGCAGCGGAAGGACAGGGGCCTTCTCCTACGAGCAGTACTTC
CASSGRTGAFSYEQYF
>TRBV7-2|NA|NA|TRBJ2-2
TGTGCCAGCAGCTTACAAGCGGCCGCGAACACCGGGGAGCTGTTTTTT
CASSLQAAANTGELFF
>TRBV28|TRBD2|few|TRBJ2-1
TGTGCCAGCAGGCCTCGGGAGGACTACAATGAGCAGTTCTTC
CASRPREDYNEQFF
>TRBV7-9|NA|NA|TRBJ1-4
TGTGCCAGCAGCTTAGGGTCAGGGGCAACTAATGAAAAACTGTTTTTT
CASSLGSGATNEKLFF
>TRBV28|NA|NA|TRBJ1-2
TGTGCCAGCAGCCCACAGGACTATGGCTACACCTTC
CASSPQDYGYTF
>TRBV28|NA|NA|TRBJ1-1
TGTGCCAGCAGGTTGACAGTCACTGAAGCTTTCTTT
CASRLTVTEAFF
>TRBV4-2|TRBD1|NA|TRBJ1-2
TGTGCCAGCAGCCAAGATCTGACAGGGCCCTATGGCTACACCTTC
CASSQDLTGPYGYTF
>TRBV29-1|NA|once|TRBJ2-7
TGCAGCGTTGAGGGGCCGATCTCCTACGAGCAGTACTTC
CSVEGPISYEQYF
>TRBV7-9|NA|NA|TRBJ1-4
TGTGCCAGCAGCTTAGTAGGAGTAAATGAAAAACTGTTTTTT
CASSLVGVNEKLFF
>TRBV7-2|NA|NA|TRBJ2-5
TGTGCCAGCAGCCCCCTACCCCAAGAGACCCAGTACTTC
CASSPLPQETQYF
>TRBV28|TRBD2|few|TRBJ2-2
TGTGCCAGCAGTTCGGGACTACCACTCACCGGGGAGCTGTTTTTT
CASSSGLPLTGELFF
>TRBV28|TRBD2|NA|TRBJ2-7
TGTGCCAGCAACGGGAGGGCCGATTACGAGCAGTACTTC
CASNGRADYEQYF
>TRBV6-6|TRBD1|few|TRBJ2-1
TGTGCCAGCAGTCTACGGGACAGGGGGGCCCTCGGGTCCTACAATGAGCAGTTCTTC
CASSLRDRGALGSYNEQFF
>TRBV29-1|TRBD1|NA|TRBJ2-3
TGCAGCGGCGACAGGGGGACAGATACGCAGTATTTT
CSGDRGTDTQYF
>TRBV29-1|NA|NA|TRBJ1-1
TGCAGCGTTGAAGTAGGGCAGGGCACTGAAGCTTTCTTT
CSVEVGQGTEAFF
>TRBV5-1|TRBD1|NA|TRBJ1-1
TGCGCCAGCAGCCGCCGGGTAGGGGGCGGACGAATAAACACTGAAGCTTTCTTT
CASSRRVGGGRINTEAFF
>TRBV12-3/TRBV12-4|NA|NA|TRBJ2-1
TGTGCCAGCAGTTTAGCGGCCAATGAGCAGTTCTTC
CASSLAANEQFF
>TRBV5-4|NA|NA|TRBJ1-1
TGTGCCAGCAGCTTGGGAGTTCTTGAAGCTTTCTTT
CASSLGVLEAFF
>TRBV9|NA|NA|TRBJ1-1
TGTGCCAGCAGCGTATTGGGAGGGGGTAACACTGAAGCTTTCTTT
CASSVLGGGNTEAFF
>TRBV19|NA|NA|TRBJ1-3
TGTGCCAGTGGGCAGGTCCCCTCGAGCGGAAACACCATATATTTT
CASGQVPSSGNTIYF
>TRBV6-5|TRBD2|NA|TRBJ2-2
TGTGCCAGCAGTTCCTCCCCTAGCGGCCACACCGGGGAGCTGTTTTTT
CASSSSPSGHTGELFF
>TRBV29-1|NA|once|TRBJ1-2
TGCAGCGCCCGGGGGGGGACCTATGGCTACACCTTC
CSARGGTYGYTF
>TRBV12-5|NA|NA|TRBJ1-5
TGTGCTAGTGGTCCCACAGGCGGGGCCTTCCCCCAGCATTTT
CASGPTGGAFPQHF